One T cell receptor (beta chain) is described in this entry. Antigen unknown. Lung cancer patients with chemo-refractory metastatic non-small-cell disease were given focal radiation plus CTLA-4 blockade with ipilimumab. Only in-frame clones appear in the TCRdb table, and some are missing; sequencing was by immunoSEQ multiplex PCR. The table has some 40,000 clones, approximately 77% seen once; the top ten hold roughly 2.6%. This sample was taken from a study of radiotherapy plus CTLA-4 blockade in lung cancer. Study-level background: The study recorded objective responses in roughly 20% of patients and disease control in under 35%. Whole-study results and caveats: The best predictor of response was reported to be early blood T cell clone dynamics, with interferon-beta. There was expansion of tumor-derived TCR clones in blood after radiotherapy plus ipilimumab.

The CDR3 has 15 residues. With 6 bases removed from V and 0 bases from J, the gap between germline ends came to 12 bases. Germline loops: CDR1 LNHNV, CDR2 YYDKDF (reference sequence). The sample here was peripheral blood, taken from a patient treated with radiotherapy plus ipilimumab. V gene TRBV15 combines with J gene TRBJ1-5, with D possibly being TRBD1 (5 bases). This clonotype originated in a human donor with non-small cell lung cancer whose response to radiotherapy plus ipilimumab could not be evaluated. The CDR3 sequence: CATSPGGSSNQPQHF. In nucleotides, the CDR3 is TGTGCCACCAGTCCTGGGGGGAGTAGCAATCAGCCCCAGCATTTT.